The sequence of this T cell receptor beta chain was determined in a study of tumor-infiltrating lymphocytes in localized non-small cell lung cancer. Study as a whole: Patients included smokers and never-smokers with various histologies, some sampled after neoadjuvant chemotherapy. Tumor tissue and non-adjacent uninvolved lung came from each patient. Points from the study as a whole: Each assay used a separate piece of the same tissue. Tumors had more T cell infiltration than uninvolved lung, per TCRbeta sequencing and CD3 counts.

A word on this clone: Its target is unknown.

Trimming removed 0 bases at V and 8 bases at J, with 9 bases between. The CDR3 loop spans 13 amino acids. Germline V lookup: CDR1 SGHNT, CDR2 YYREEE (reference sequence). Sequencing used immunoSEQ multiplex PCR; TCRdb keeps in-frame clones, though not all of them. This sample has roughly 12,000 clones; around 85% occur once, and the top ten carry 7.8%. The sequenced sample consisted of uninvolved lung tissue not adjacent to the tumor. This TCR was recovered from a human donor with non-small cell lung cancer. This chain connects TRBV5-4 to TRBJ1-3, with D unclear. The chain's CDR3 is CASSLGQQDTIYF. CDR3 in DNA: TGTGCCAGCAGCTTGGGGCAGCAAGACACCATATATTTT.